This T cell receptor beta chain was obtained from a study of T cells in tumors after PD-1 blockade. The wider study: Excluded were patients with checkpoint blockade, immunosuppressants, or radiotherapy or other anti-cancer therapy within 4 weeks. Some patients also took daily vismodegib 150 mg during anti-PD-1 treatment. Findings of the study overall: Blood contained approximately 41% of the tumor's TCR clonotypes.

A remark on this clone: Its antigen is undetermined.

Libraries were prepared by immunoSEQ multiplex PCR; TCRdb keeps only in-frame clonotypes and omits some of them. The table lists some 24,000 clones, roughly 85% of them singletons. Per germline, CDR1 SGHRS and CDR2 YFSETQ. The CDR3 is 15 residues long. Deletions cut 2 bases from V and 2 bases from J, with 12 bases between. Input was roughly 550 ng to 6,500 ng of genomic DNA from tumor or blood. The V call is TRBV5-1, the J call TRBJ2-3, with D possibly matching TRBD1 (5 bases). This clonotype was obtained from a human donor with basal cell carcinoma. This specimen consisted of PBMCs, obtained after anti-PD-1 treatment. CDR3 nucleotide sequence: TGCGCCAGCAGCTTTATAGGGGCGACCACAGATACGCAGTATTTT. Its protein product is CASSFIGATTDTQYF.